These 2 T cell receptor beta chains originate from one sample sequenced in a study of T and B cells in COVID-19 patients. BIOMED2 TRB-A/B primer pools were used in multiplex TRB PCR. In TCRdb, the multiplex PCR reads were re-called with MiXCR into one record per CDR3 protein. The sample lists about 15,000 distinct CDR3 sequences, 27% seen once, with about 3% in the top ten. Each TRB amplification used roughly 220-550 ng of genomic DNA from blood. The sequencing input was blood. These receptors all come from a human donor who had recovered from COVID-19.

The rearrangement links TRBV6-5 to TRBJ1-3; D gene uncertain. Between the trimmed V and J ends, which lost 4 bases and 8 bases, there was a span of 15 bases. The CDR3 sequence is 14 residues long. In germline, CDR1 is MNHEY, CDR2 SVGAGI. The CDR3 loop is CASSFRTGKDTIYF. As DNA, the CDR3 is TGTGCCAGCAGTTTCAGGACGGGGAAGGACACCATATATTTT.

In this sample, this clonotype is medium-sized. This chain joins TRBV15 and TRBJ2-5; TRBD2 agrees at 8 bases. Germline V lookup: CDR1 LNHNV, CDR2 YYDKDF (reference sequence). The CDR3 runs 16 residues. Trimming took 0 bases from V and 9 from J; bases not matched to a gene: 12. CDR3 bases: TGTGCCACCAGCAGAGATCGGGGACTAGGGGGGGAGGCCCAGTACTTC. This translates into CATSRDRGLGGEAQYF.